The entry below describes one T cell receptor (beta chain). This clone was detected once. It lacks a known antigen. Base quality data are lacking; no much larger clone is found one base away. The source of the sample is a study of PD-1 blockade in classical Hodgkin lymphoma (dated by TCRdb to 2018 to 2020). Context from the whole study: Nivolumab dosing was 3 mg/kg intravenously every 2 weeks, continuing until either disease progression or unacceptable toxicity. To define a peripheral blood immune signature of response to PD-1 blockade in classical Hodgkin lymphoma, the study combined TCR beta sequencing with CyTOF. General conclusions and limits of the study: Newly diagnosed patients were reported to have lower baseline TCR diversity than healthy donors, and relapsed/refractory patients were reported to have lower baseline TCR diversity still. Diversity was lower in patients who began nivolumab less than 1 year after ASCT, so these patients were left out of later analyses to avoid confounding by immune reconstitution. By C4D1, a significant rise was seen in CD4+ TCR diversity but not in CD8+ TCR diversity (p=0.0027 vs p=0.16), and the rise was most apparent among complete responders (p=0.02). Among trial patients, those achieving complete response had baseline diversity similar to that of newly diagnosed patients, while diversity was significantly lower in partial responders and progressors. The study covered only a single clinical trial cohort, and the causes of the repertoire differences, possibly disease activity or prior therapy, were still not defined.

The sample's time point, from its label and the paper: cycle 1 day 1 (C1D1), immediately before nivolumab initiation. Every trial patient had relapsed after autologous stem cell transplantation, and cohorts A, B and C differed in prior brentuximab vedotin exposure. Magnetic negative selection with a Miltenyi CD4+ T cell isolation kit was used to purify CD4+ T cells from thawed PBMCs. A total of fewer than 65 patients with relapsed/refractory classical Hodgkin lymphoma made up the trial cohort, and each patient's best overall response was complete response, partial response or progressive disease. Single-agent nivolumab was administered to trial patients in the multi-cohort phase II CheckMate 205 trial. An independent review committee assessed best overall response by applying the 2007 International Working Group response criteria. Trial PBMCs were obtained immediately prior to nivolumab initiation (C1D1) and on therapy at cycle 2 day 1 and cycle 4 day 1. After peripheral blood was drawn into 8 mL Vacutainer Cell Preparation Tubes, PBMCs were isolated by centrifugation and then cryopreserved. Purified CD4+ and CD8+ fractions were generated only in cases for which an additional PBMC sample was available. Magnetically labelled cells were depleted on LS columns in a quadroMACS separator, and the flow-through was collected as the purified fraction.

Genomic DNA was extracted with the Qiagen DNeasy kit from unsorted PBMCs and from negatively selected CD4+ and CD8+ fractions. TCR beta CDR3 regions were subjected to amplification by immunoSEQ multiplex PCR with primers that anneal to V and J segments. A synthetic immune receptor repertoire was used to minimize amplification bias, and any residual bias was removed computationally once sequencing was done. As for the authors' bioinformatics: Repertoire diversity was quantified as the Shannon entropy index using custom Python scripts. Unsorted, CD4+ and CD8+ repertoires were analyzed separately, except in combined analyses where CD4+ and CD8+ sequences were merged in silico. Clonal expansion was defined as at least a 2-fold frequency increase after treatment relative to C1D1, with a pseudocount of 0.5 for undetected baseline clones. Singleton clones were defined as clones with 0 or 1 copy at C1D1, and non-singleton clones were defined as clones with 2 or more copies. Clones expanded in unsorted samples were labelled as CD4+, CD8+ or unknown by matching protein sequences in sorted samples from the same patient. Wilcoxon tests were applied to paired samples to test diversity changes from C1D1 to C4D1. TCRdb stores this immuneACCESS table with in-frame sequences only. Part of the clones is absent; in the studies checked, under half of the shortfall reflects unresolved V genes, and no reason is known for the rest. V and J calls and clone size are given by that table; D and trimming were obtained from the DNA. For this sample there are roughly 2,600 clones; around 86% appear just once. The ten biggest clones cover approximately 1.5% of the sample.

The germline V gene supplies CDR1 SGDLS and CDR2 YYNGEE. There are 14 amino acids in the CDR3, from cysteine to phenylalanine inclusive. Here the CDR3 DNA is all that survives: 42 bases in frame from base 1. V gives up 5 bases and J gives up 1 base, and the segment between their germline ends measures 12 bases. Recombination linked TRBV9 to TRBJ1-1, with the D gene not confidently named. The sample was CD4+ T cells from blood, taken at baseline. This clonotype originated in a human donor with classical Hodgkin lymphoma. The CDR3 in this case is CASSPGLSNTEAFF. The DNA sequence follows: TGTGCCAGCAGTCCGGGCCTCTCGAACACTGAAGCTTTCTTT.